This TCR beta chain derives from a study of T cell responses to AZD1222 COVID-19 vaccine listed by TCRdb under 2021. Background for the entire study: AZD1222 recipients with second doses at about 4 weeks or about 12 weeks were pooled, because spike-specific TCR depth and breadth did not differ between schedules. A total of over 230 trial participants underwent TCR sequencing, of whom around 200 received two doses of AZD1222 and 26 received two doses of the MenACWY control vaccine. Trial participants were enrolled by age into subgroups of 18-55, 56-69 and 70-plus years, and approximately 150, 30 and 60 TCR-sequenced participants, respectively, were included in these subgroups.

A word on this clone: Its antigen is not yet known. No quality values exist for individual bases; no much larger clone is one base distant.

The CDR3 regions of human TCRbeta chains were analyzed by immunosequencing. From the authors' description of their analysis: Repertoire TCRs were matched against a reference library of SARS-CoV-2-specific TCRs generated with the MIRA antigen-specificity platform. Breadth meant the fraction of unique TCRs that were SARS-CoV-2-associated, whereas depth meant the fraction of total T cells that were SARS-CoV-2-associated. Each spike-specific TCR was assigned to its reactive spike region and to a CD4 or CD8 class using the MIRA data. Log10-transformed breadth and depth values were compared by one-way ANOVA with Sidak's multiple comparisons tests. In TCRdb, the immuneACCESS table is reduced to in-frame sequences with V and J assigned. These tables do not hold every clone; where another copy was compared, an unresolved V gene accounts for under half, and the others remain unexplained. V and J calls and clone size come straight from that table; D and trimming were deduced from the DNA. Here the sample has 130,000 or so clones; around 94% occur a single time. The ten top clones hold approximately 6.3% of the sample.

Here is what the overall study found, with its caveats: The vaccine-associated CD4 TCRs covered the entire spike protein, and the dominant responses fell in regions 160-218 and 743-854. In the small 56-69-year group, the increase in depth fell short of significance, most likely because of low power. A significant rise in spike-specific TCR breadth and depth was observed after two AZD1222 doses relative to day 0 and relative to MenACWY recipients. Because no day 14 peak-response samples were available, the repertoires could be characterized only after the peak T cell response. Conclusions about previously exposed vaccinees are limited because only six or seven AZD1222 recipients were SARS-CoV-2 seropositive at baseline. Most participants were white British and females outnumbered males, and the authors suggested that clonal diversity may have been underestimated. Reportedly, close to half of the unique spike-specific TCRs recognized epitopes lying outside the regions that are mutated in the B.1.351 and B.1.1.7 variants.

Explained via the paper, the time point label denotes: baseline before first vaccination. Vaccinee samples came from UK trials COV001 and COV002, including a single-blind randomized controlled phase 2/3 trial of AZD1222 (ChAdOx1 nCoV-19) in healthy adults. Trial participant PBMC samples were collected at day 0 and day 28 after the second dose for TCRbeta chain sequencing. V drops 2 bases and J drops 9 bases, leaving 14 bases in between. The CDR3 has 14 amino acids, counting the end cysteine and phenylalanine. Only the CDR3 DNA is retained, 42 bases long and in frame from the first base. From the germline V gene, CDR1 is SGHVS and CDR2 is FNYEAQ.

This receptor was identified in an adult in good health. The sequence is built from TRBV7-6 and TRBJ2-1; a weak D assignment points to TRBD1 (6 bases agree). The source was peripheral blood, collected on day 0 of AZD1222 vaccination. The nucleotide sequence is given as TGTGCCAGCAGCTTACAAACTAGAGGGGGTGAGCAGTTCTTC. Protein translation: CASSLQTRGGEQFF.